The 16 T cell receptor beta chains below were found in one sample sequenced in a study of cytotoxic CD8 clonotypes in ibrutinib-treated CLL. Clones were read by immunoSEQ multiplex PCR, and TCRdb kept only the in-frame ones, dropping some. The profile shows 50,000 or so clones, approximately 87% of them singletons. The sequencing here drew on PBMCs, taken after 24 months of ibrutinib treatment. The receptors were sampled from a human donor with chronic lymphocytic leukemia.

This clone was seen a single time. V and J are TRBV5-1 and TRBJ2-7; a possible D gene is TRBD2 (5 bases). Germline V lookup: CDR1 SGHRS, CDR2 YFSETQ. The CDR3 sequence is 14 residues long. V was cut by 5 bases and J by 2 bases, with 14 bases left in between. The DNA of the CDR3 is TGCGCCAGCAGAGCGACTACTAGTGCCTACGAGCAGTACTTC. Its protein product is CASRATTSAYEQYF.

The chain combines TRBV27 with TRBJ2-3; perhaps TRBD2 as D (6 bases). V was shortened by 6 bases and J by 2 bases, with 18 bases between the two germline ends. The CDR3 extends over 16 amino acids. CDR1 is MNHEY, CDR2 SMNVEV, per germline (reference sequence). This CDR3 reads CASRGLILTDTDTQYF. The CDR3 DNA follows: TGTGCCAGCAGGGGACTGATCCTGACAGACACAGATACGCAGTATTTT.

The V call is TRBV19, the J call TRBJ2-1; TRBD1 matches at 7 bases. V lost 6 bases and J lost 4; bases outside the gene matches: 12. CDR1 is LNHDA, CDR2 SQIVND, per germline (reference sequence). There are 16 residues in the CDR3. The CDR3 spells CASRRAGQGVYNEQFF. CDR3 DNA sequence: TGTGCCAGTAGGCGGGCGGGCCAGGGGGTTTACAATGAGCAGTTCTTC.

This clone has only a few counts. V is TRBV10-2 and J is TRBJ2-5, with 10 nucleotides matching TRBD2. The germline V gene encodes CDR1 WSHSY and CDR2 SAAADI. V lost 5 bases and J lost 2; bases outside the gene matches: 17. This CDR3 comprises 19 residues. The CDR3 region is CASSPSILAGGVSQETQYF. CDR3 sequence (DNA): TGCGCCAGCAGTCCATCTATTTTAGCGGGAGGAGTGTCACAAGAGACCCAGTACTTC.

This clone was recorded only once. This chain links TRBV7-9 with TRBJ1-3, with D possibly TRBD1 on 5 matching bases. This CDR3 contains 17 residues. Germline assignment: CDR1 SEHNR and CDR2 FQNEAQ (reference sequence). The ends were cut back, 2 bases at V and 1 base at J, with 15 bases in the middle. CDR3 in DNA: TGTGCCAGCAGCTTATTAGGGGCCCATTTATCTGGAAACACCATATATTTT. This encodes CASSLLGAHLSGNTIYF.

The V and J genes are TRBV7-2 and TRBJ1-1; TRBD1 might be the D (5 bases). Germline V gene lookup returns CDR1 SGHTA and CDR2 FQGNSA. V gave up 5 bases and J gave up 1 base, with 17 bases separating them. This CDR3 is built from 16 residues. The CDR3 loop is CASSLKILGTNTEAFF. CDR3 nucleotide sequence: TGTGCCAGCAGCCTCAAAATCCTAGGGACGAACACTGAAGCTTTCTTT. The complete variable domain, with remaining parts taken from reference TRBV7-2 and TRBJ1-1, reads GAGVSQSPSNKVTEKGKDVELRCDPISGHTALYWYRQSLGQGLEFLIYFQGNSAPDKSGLPSDRFSAERTGGSVSTLTIQRTQQEDSAVYLCASSLKILGTNTEAFFGQGTRLTVV.

The rearrangement joins TRBV10-3 to TRBJ2-1, with TRBD1 matching over 11 bases. The CDR3 has 15 amino acids. Germline V gene sequence: CDR1 ENHRY, CDR2 SYGVKD. Losses at the gene ends were 2 bases for V and 7 bases for J; bases not matched to a gene: 4. CDR3 sequence reads: CAISEGQGAKNEQFF. The CDR3 coding sequence is TGTGCCATCAGTGAGGGACAGGGGGCAAAGAATGAGCAGTTCTTC.

Only a few counts were recorded for this clone. This chain joins TRBV11-2 and TRBJ2-1; the D is unclear. There are 11 residues in the CDR3. Between the trimmed V and J ends, which lost 8 bases and 10 bases, there was a span of 12 bases. CDR1 and CDR2 from the germline V gene are SGHAT and FQNNGV. The CDR3 loop reads CASLETGEQFF. CDR3 sequence (DNA): TGTGCCAGCCTGGAAACTGGAGAGCAGTTCTTC.

This clone was observed a few times. V and J are TRBV19 and TRBJ1-1; 9 bases align to TRBD1. Per the germline V gene, CDR1 is LNHDA and CDR2 is SQIVND (reference sequence). Trimming removed 6 bases from V and 4 bases from J; junction bases left unmatched: 6. The CDR3 has 14 amino acids. The CDR3 reads CASRPTGGGTEAFF. The CDR3 nucleotides read TGTGCCAGTAGACCGACAGGGGGGGGCACTGAAGCTTTCTTT.

The genes are TRBV5-1 and TRBJ2-2; D gene unclear. Per germline, CDR1 SGHRS and CDR2 YFSETQ. The CDR3 length is 14 residues. Trimming removed 4 bases at V and 4 bases at J, with 11 bases between. CDR3 in DNA: TGCGCCAGCAGCCTGGACCCAGGCACCGGGGAGCTGTTTTTT. Amino acid sequence: CASSLDPGTGELFF. The full variable domain, its missing parts supplied by reference TRBV5-1 and TRBJ2-2, is KAGVTQTPRYLIKTRGQQVTLSCSPISGHRSVSWYQQTPGQGLQFLFEYFSETQRNKGNFPGRFSGRQFSNSRSEMNVSTLELGDSALYLCASSLDPGTGELFFGEGSRLTVL.

The chain links TRBV5-8 to TRBJ2-7, with 10 bases aligning to TRBD1. The CDR3 sequence is 17 residues long. The ends lost 4 bases at V and 3 bases at J; junction bases unmatched: 13. Germline assignment: CDR1 SGHTS and CDR2 YDEGEE. CDR3 nucleotides: TGTGCCAGCAGCACGCTCTTTCCGGGACAGGGGCTCTACGAGCAGTACTTC. Its translation is CASSTLFPGQGLYEQYF. Based on the CDR3 plus reference TRBV5-8 and TRBJ2-7, the full variable domain is EAGVTQSPTHLIKTRGQQATLRCSPISGHTSVYWYQQALGLGLQFLLWYDEGEERNRGNFPPRFSGRQFPNYSSELNVNALELEDSALYLCASSTLFPGQGLYEQYFGPGTRLTVT.

The chain carries TRBV7-2 and TRBJ2-1; D is uncertain. V was shortened by 0 bases and J by 0 bases, with 9 bases between the two germline ends. The germline V gene encodes CDR1 SGHTA and CDR2 FQGNSA. CDR3 length: 16 amino acids. As DNA, the CDR3 is TGTGCCAGCAGCTTAGCACTCTTAAGCTCCTACAATGAGCAGTTCTTC. Its translation is CASSLALLSSYNEQFF.

This chain connects TRBV6-6 to TRBJ2-2; TRBD2 is a possible D gene (6 bases). Germline CDR1 MNHNY, CDR2 SVGAGI (reference sequence). V was cut by 4 bases and J by 0 bases, with 9 bases left in between. This CDR3 comprises 15 residues. CDR3 nucleotide sequence: TGTGCCAGCAGTTTGGGCGGGGCGAACACCGGGGAGCTGTTTTTT. This translates into CASSLGGANTGELFF.

The table lists this clone with a count of one. V is TRBV29-1 and J is TRBJ2-3; tentatively, D is TRBD1 (6 bases). This CDR3 comprises 13 residues. CDR1 and CDR2 from the germline V gene are SQVTM and ANQGSEA. V gave up 6 bases and J gave up 5 bases, with 15 bases separating them. The CDR3 reads CSVRAGELDTQYF. The CDR3 coding sequence is TGCAGCGTCCGAGCAGGGGAATTAGATACGCAGTATTTT.

This clone was detected a few times. The rearrangement uses TRBV30 and TRBJ1-1; the match to TRBD1 covers 10 bases. V shed 1 base, J shed 5 bases, and the junction held 7 bases outside the gene matches. Germline CDR1 is GTSNPN and CDR2 is SVGIG (reference sequence). CDR3 length: 15 amino acids. CDR3 amino acids: CAWSGDRGGYTEAFF. The CDR3 bases are TGTGCCTGGAGTGGGGACAGGGGTGGATATACTGAAGCTTTCTTT.

The V gene is TRBV5-6, the J gene TRBJ1-2; a possible D gene is TRBD1 (5 bases). V lost 4 bases, J lost 4 bases, and 11 bases lay in between. The CDR3 length is 13 residues. The germline V gene encodes CDR1 SGHDT and CDR2 YYEEEE. The CDR3 loop reads CASSGGGAYGYTF. The CDR3 DNA sequence: TGTGCCAGCAGCGGCGGCGGGGCCTATGGCTACACCTTC.